The 5 T cell receptor beta chains below come from one sample, sequenced in a study of blood T cell repertoires in COVID-19. Only in-frame clones appear in the TCRdb table, and some are missing; sequencing was by immunoSEQ multiplex PCR. The sample carries approximately 120,000 clones, about four fifths recorded once. Sequencing was performed on peripheral blood. These receptors were obtained from a man aged 25 to 45 with COVID-19, enrolled during active disease.

This CDR3 is CAWSQDSNQPQHF. CDR3 in DNA: TGTGCCTGGAGCCAGGATAGCAATCAGCCCCAGCATTTT. The V gene is TRBV30, the J gene TRBJ1-5, with D unclear. The CDR3 extends over 13 amino acids. Trimming took 3 bases from V and 0 from J, leaving 6 bases between them. The germline gives CDR1 GTSNPN, CDR2 SVGIG (reference sequence).

This clone was detected only once. The rearrangement joins TRBV19 to TRBJ1-4; 9 nucleotides line up with TRBD1. V lost 3 bases, J lost 8 bases, and 13 bases stayed unmatched. The CDR3 is made up of 17 amino acids. Germline V gives CDR1 LNHDA, CDR2 SQIVND (reference sequence). The CDR3 DNA reads as TGTGCCAGTAGTATCGGTTTGAGCGACAGGGGGAAGGAAAAACTGTTTTTT. Residues: CASSIGLSDRGKEKLFF.

The genes are TRBV6-2 or TRBV6-3 and TRBJ2-7, with D perhaps TRBD2 (6 bases). Germline CDR1 MNHEY, CDR2 SVGEGT. The CDR3 is 15 residues long. The V and J ends lost 6 bases and 0 bases respectively, with 15 bases between them. Here the CDR3 reads CASSSRDSVSYEQYF. The DNA for the CDR3 is TGTGCCAGCAGCTCTCGGGACTCGGTCTCCTACGAGCAGTACTTC.

The chain is built from TRBV7-6 and TRBJ1-4; D gene ambiguous. Trimming pared 1 base from V and 9 bases from J, leaving 15 bases between. Germline CDR1 is SGHVS and CDR2 is FNYEAQ. This CDR3 contains 15 residues. CDR3 residues: CASSLEVGRQQKLFF. The DNA of the CDR3 is TGTGCCAGCAGCTTAGAGGTCGGGAGACAACAAAAACTGTTTTTT.

The CDR3 sequence is CASSQGRGEAFF. CDR3 bases: TGTGCCAGCAGCCAAGGCCGGGGTGAAGCTTTCTTT. The chain is built from TRBV4-2 and TRBJ1-1; D uncertain. The V gene's germline CDR1 is LGHNA and CDR2 YNFKEQ. This CDR3 is built from 12 residues. V lost 1 base and J 7 bases, leaving 7 bases between the germline ends.